This section outlines one T cell receptor beta chain sequence together with its context. What it binds is unknown. The source of the sample is a study of cytomegalovirus exposure and HLA in healthy donors. Healthy bone marrow donors formed the donor group. In the PCR, 60 Vbeta and 13 Jbeta primers were used. The assay was immunoSEQ multiplex PCR, and TCRdb's table has in-frame clones only and misses some. The sample shows just over 80,000 clones, under 80% of them seen only once. Findings and caveats of the study: In a later analysis, an Asian-associated ancestry cluster reportedly showed fewer N-insertions than the roughly 650-donor mean. Most TCRs appeared rarely, but some public TCRs recurred in many donors.

The clonotype originates from a man between 18 and 29 years old in good health and CMV-seropositive. The source material was PBMCs.

The CDR3 DNA sequence: TGCAGCGCCTTGACTAGCGGGGAGACCCAGTACTTC. Protein sequence: CSALTSGETQYF. V is TRBV29-1 and J is TRBJ2-5; 10 nucleotides line up with TRBD2. The CDR3 is 12 residues long. Looked up from germline, CDR1 is SQVTM and CDR2 is ANQGSEA. With V trimmed by 7 bases and J by 5 bases, 4 bases remained unmatched.